This T cell receptor (beta chain) was sequenced in a study of cytomegalovirus exposure and HLA in healthy donors. About the research overall: Findings of an earlier analysis included 90 million to 120 million unique TCR beta sequences from about 180 million T cells. General study results and limits: Later analysis identified several of the most significant clusters that appeared linked to common viral pathogens.

As regards this clone: Its antigen is not known. Other DNA sequences in this specimen translate into the identical CDR3.

The CDR3 is 13 amino acids. Germline lookup yields CDR1 MDHEN and CDR2 SYDVKM. The V and J ends lost 4 bases and 9 bases, in that order; junction bases with no gene match: 8. PCR primers comprised 60 Vbeta and 13 Jbeta primers. Per the study methods: In a later analysis, 80 million to 100 million unique TCR beta chains included roughly 11 million shared by two or more donors. This table comes from immunoSEQ multiplex PCR, and its TCRdb copy is limited to in-frame clones, with some not included. The D gene and trimming were derived from the DNA, and the V and J assignments and clone size from that table. This sample's table reports 75,000 to 95,000 clones. Donors showed nominal health when sampled, although they likely had unrecorded immune exposures.

This clonotype originated in an older woman in good health and CMV-seronegative. The sample taken for sequencing was PBMCs. This rearrangement joins TRBV28 to TRBJ2-7; 8 bases map to TRBD1. The CDR3 loop is CASSSGQGSTQYF. DNA of the CDR3: TGTGCCAGCAGTTCCGGACAGGGAAGTACGCAGTACTTC.